Sequencing of this T cell receptor (beta chain) was carried out in a study of pediatric ulcerative colitis. Overall study context: Most patients had pancolitis, and two had left-sided colitis. Study conclusions and caveats: Blood samples from two patients yielded substantially fewer templates and were excluded from blood-rectal overlap analysis. No controls had the two rectal clonotypes shared by ulcerative colitis patients.

Only a few counts were recorded for this clone. The antigen is not known. The CDR3 extends over 15 amino acids. V lost 3 bases, J lost 5 bases, and 13 bases lay in between. Germline V gene data show CDR1 as MNHNS and CDR2 as SASEGT. Samples were sequenced at Survey level, maximum 500,000 reads. TCRdb's copy holds only in-frame clones and misses some; the assay was immunoSEQ multiplex PCR. The profile shows 40,000 to 55,000 clones, 78% of them singletons. The rectum was sampled with one to two pinch biopsies at colonoscopy. The receptor comes from a girl between 10 and 17 years old with moderate ulcerative colitis. The sample comprised gut tissue. This chain joins TRBV6-1 and TRBJ1-4; no reliable D call. CDR3 region: CASSDMSGMNEKLFF. The DNA of the CDR3 is TGTGCCAGCAGTGATATGTCGGGGATGAATGAAAAACTGTTTTTT.